The 29 T cell receptor beta chains reported below all come from one sample, sequenced in a study of control samples from healthy donors and cancer patients. The data were produced by immunoSEQ multiplex PCR, yet TCRdb's version contains in-frame clones alone and is incomplete. The table includes 230,000 or so clones, about 94% detected once. The sequenced sample was blood. These receptors originate from a man in his forties or fifties in good health.

This sequence joins TRBV5-1 and TRBJ2-5; a weak D match, TRBD2 (7 bases). V was trimmed by 2 bases and J by 1 base, leaving 12 bases between them. The CDR3 consists of 15 residues. Germline V gene lookup returns CDR1 SGHRS and CDR2 YFSETQ. The CDR3 protein is CASSFMGGAQETQYF. CDR3 coding DNA: TGCGCCAGCAGCTTTATGGGGGGGGCCCAAGAGACCCAGTACTTC.

The chain combines TRBV5-1 with TRBJ1-6; D remains unclear. V gave up 1 base and J gave up 9 bases, with 14 bases separating them. The CDR3 consists of 15 residues. The germline gives CDR1 SGHRS, CDR2 YFSETQ. CDR3 DNA: TGCGCCAGCAGCTTGCCCGGGATCGGGAGTTCACCCCTCCACTTT. This gives the protein CASSLPGIGSSPLHF.

This clone was counted a single time. This rearrangement joins TRBV9 to TRBJ1-5; no definite D call. Trimming shortened V by 0 bases and J by 5 bases, and 9 bases separated the two germline ends. In germline, CDR1 is SGDLS, CDR2 YYNGEE. This CDR3 is built from 14 residues. CDR3 region: CASSVEAEDQPQHF. DNA of the CDR3: TGTGCCAGCAGCGTAGAGGCCGAAGATCAGCCCCAGCATTTT.

V usage is TRBV19 and J usage is TRBJ1-5; the match to TRBD1 covers 9 bases. Per germline, CDR1 LNHDA and CDR2 SQIVND (reference sequence). With 8 bases clipped from V and 7 bases from J, the junction kept 3 bases outside the gene matches. The CDR3 covers 12 residues. This CDR3 reads CASRDREQPQHF. For the CDR3, the DNA is TGTGCCAGTCGGGACAGGGAACAGCCCCAGCATTTT.

The J gene is TRBJ1-1, the V gene TRBV29-1; D ambiguous. Per germline, CDR1 SQVTM and CDR2 ANQGSEA. V lost 6 bases and J 1 base, leaving 9 bases between the germline ends. CDR3 length equals 12 residues. CDR3: CSVRNWNTEAFF. The CDR3 DNA reads as TGCAGCGTCCGTAATTGGAACACTGAAGCTTTCTTT.

The rearrangement uses TRBV12-3 or TRBV12-4 and TRBJ2-3, with 7 bases fitting TRBD2. V trimming: 6 bases; J trimming: 11 bases; junction bases outside the gene matches: 8. This CDR3 is 12 amino acids long. CDR3 coding DNA: TGTGCCAGCAGAACCCCCCCGGGAGGGCAGTATTTT. It translates to CASRTPPGGQYF.

This chain connects TRBV3-1 (or the pseudogene TRBV3-2) to TRBJ2-7; D perhaps matches TRBD2 (6 bases). Trimming removed 0 bases from V and 6 bases from J, with 9 bases in between. Germline lookup yields CDR1 LGHDT and CDR2 YNNKEL (reference sequence). CDR3 length: 13 amino acids. The chain's CDR3 is CASSQDGTGEQYV. The CDR3 DNA sequence: TGTGCCAGCAGCCAAGATGGGACTGGCGAGCAGTACGTC.

This clone was detected once. This chain links TRBV6-6 with TRBJ1-3; no definite D call. This CDR3 has 13 residues. Per germline, CDR1 MNHNY and CDR2 SVGAGI (reference sequence). Trimming took 8 bases from V and 2 from J, leaving 10 bases between them. In nucleotides, the CDR3 is TGTGCCAGCCAGGAAACTCCTGGAAACACCATATATTTT. Protein sequence: CASQETPGNTIYF.

J is TRBJ1-1 and V is TRBV4-1; no clear D. The CDR3 contains 12 residues. V dropped 1 base and J dropped 8 bases, with 8 bases sitting between them. CDR1 MGHRA and CDR2 YSYEKL come from the germline V gene. The CDR3 is CASSQVVGEAFF. The DNA for the CDR3 is TGCGCCAGCAGCCAAGTGGTTGGGGAAGCTTTCTTT.

The chain is built from TRBV6-1 and TRBJ1-5, with D unclear. The CDR3 totals 15 residues. Germline CDR1 reads MNHNS; CDR2 reads SASEGT. Trimming removed 3 bases from V and 2 bases from J, with 11 bases in between. In DNA, the CDR3 is TGTGCCAGCAGTGATCCGCAGACCGGCAATCAGCCCCAGCATTTT. Its translation is CASSDPQTGNQPQHF.

The CDR3 loop is CASSLILGGAYEQYV. Here the CDR3 DNA reads TGTGCCAGCAGCTTAATATTGGGGGGGGCGTACGAGCAGTACGTC. The chain uses TRBV7-2 and TRBJ2-7; tentative D call: TRBD2 (7 bases). The CDR3 contains 15 residues. CDR1 is SGHTA, CDR2 FQGNSA, per germline. Trimming pared 2 bases from V and 4 bases from J, leaving 15 bases between.

J is TRBJ2-2 and V is TRBV3-1 (or the pseudogene TRBV3-2); TRBD2 agrees at 7 bases. Losses at the gene ends were 8 bases for V and 5 bases for J; bases not matched to a gene: 11. The CDR3 spans 15 residues. Germline lookup yields CDR1 LGHDT and CDR2 YNNKEL (reference sequence). The CDR3 sequence is CASEVAGRGTGELFF. In DNA, the CDR3 is TGTGCCAGCGAGGTAGCGGGCCGAGGGACCGGGGAGCTGTTTTTT.

CDR3 loop: CASSPRLITLFTDTQYF. As DNA, the CDR3 is TGTGCCAGCAGCCCCCGACTTATTACTCTGTTTACAGATACGCAGTATTTT. The chain uses TRBV11-3 and TRBJ2-3; D is uncertain. Trimming removed 5 bases at V and 3 bases at J, with 21 bases between. The CDR3 runs 17 residues. CDR1 SGHNT and CDR2 YENEEA come from the germline V gene. Based on the CDR3 plus reference TRBV11-3 and TRBJ2-3, the full variable domain is EAGVVQSPRYKIIEKKQPVAFWCNPISGHNTLYWYLQNLGQGPELLIRYENEEAVDDSQLPKDRFSAERLKGVDSTLKIQPAELGDSAVYLCASSPRLITLFTDTQYFGPGTRLTVL.

The V and J genes are TRBV9 and TRBJ1-1; the D is unclear. Trimming removed 1 base from V and 5 bases from J, with 9 bases in between. This CDR3 comprises 13 residues. Germline loops: CDR1 SGDLS, CDR2 YYNGEE. This CDR3 reads CASSVSGRTEAFF. The DNA of the CDR3 is TGTGCCAGCAGCGTATCTGGTCGGACTGAAGCTTTCTTT.

DNA for the CDR3: TGTGCCAGCATCCGGGGACAGGGGCATGGCTACACCTTC. As protein: CASIRGQGHGYTF. The chain uses TRBV6-5 and TRBJ1-2; 10 nucleotides line up with TRBD1. Germline V gives CDR1 MNHEY, CDR2 SVGAGI. V dropped 7 bases and J dropped 6; count of bases not matched to a gene: 5. This CDR3 spans 13 amino acids.

The chain carries TRBV4-1 and TRBJ1-6; 7 bases map to TRBD1. CDR3 length: 15 amino acids. The J segment lost 8 bases and the V segment lost 1 base, leaving 5 bases of the junction unmatched. Germline assignment: CDR1 MGHRA and CDR2 YSYEKL. The CDR3 loop reads CASSQGGQIHSPLHF. CDR3 nucleotides: TGCGCCAGCAGCCAAGGGGGACAGATCCATTCACCCCTCCACTTT.

This chain joins TRBV5-1 and TRBJ2-1; a possible D gene is TRBD2 (5 bases). From germline, CDR1 is SGHRS and CDR2 YFSETQ. Trimming took off 0 bases at V and 0 bases at J, with 7 bases between the two ends. This CDR3 comprises 15 residues. Here the CDR3 DNA reads TGCGCCAGCAGCTTGGTGGGAGTCTCCTACAATGAGCAGTTCTTC. This codes for CASSLVGVSYNEQFF.

V usage is TRBV5-1 and J usage is TRBJ1-2; D remains unclear. The CDR3 sequence is 14 residues long. V was cut by 1 base and J by 4 bases, with 11 bases left in between. Germline lookup yields CDR1 SGHRS and CDR2 YFSETQ. The CDR3 coding sequence is TGCGCCAGCAGCTTGAGGGAGGGAAGCTATGGCTACACCTTC. Protein product: CASSLREGSYGYTF.

The rearrangement uses TRBV6-2 or TRBV6-3 and TRBJ2-1; 8 bases align to TRBD2. Per the germline V gene, CDR1 is MNHEY and CDR2 is SVGEGT. The V gene end was trimmed by 5 bases and the J gene end by 8 bases; junction bases not matched to a gene: 11. The CDR3 contains 15 residues. The CDR3 is CASSPRGAGVDEQFF. Written as DNA, the CDR3 is TGTGCCAGCAGTCCCCGGGGAGCGGGGGTGGATGAGCAGTTCTTC.

V gene TRBV9 combines with J gene TRBJ2-6; the D gene is possibly TRBD2 (5 bases). Germline V gene lookup returns CDR1 SGDLS and CDR2 YYNGEE. V shed 4 bases and J shed 0 bases, with 14 bases lying between them. The CDR3 totals 17 residues. The CDR3, as DNA: TGTGCCAGCAGCAGCTTCGGACTCCGCTCTGGGGCCAACGTCCTGACTTTC. Translated, it gives CASSSFGLRSGANVLTF.

The rearrangement links TRBV3-1 (or the pseudogene TRBV3-2) to TRBJ2-3; possible D gene TRBD1, 6 bases. The ends were cut back, 6 bases at V and 1 base at J, with 20 bases in the middle. This CDR3 is 17 amino acids long. In germline, CDR1 is LGHDT, CDR2 YNNKEL (reference sequence). CDR3 DNA sequence: TGTGCCAGCAGTCGAGGGGGTGGGGGAAGAGGCACAGATACGCAGTATTTT. Its translation: CASSRGGGGRGTDTQYF.

This clone appeared a single time. This chain links TRBV2 with TRBJ1-5, with 7 bases matching TRBD1. The CDR3 runs to 13 residues. With V trimmed by 6 bases and J by 5 bases, 4 bases remained unmatched. Germline V gives CDR1 SNHLY, CDR2 FYNNEI. CDR3 DNA: TGTGCCAGCAGCTTAACAGGGGATCAGCCCCAGCATTTT. Amino acid sequence: CASSLTGDQPQHF.

Worth noting for this clone: The junction differs from germline at one of its ends, possibly a read error. The rearrangement links TRBV12-3 or TRBV12-4 to TRBJ1-6; TRBD1 is a possible D gene (5 bases). There are 13 residues in the CDR3. CDR3 in DNA: TGTGCCGGCAGTTTACAGGCACATTCACCCCTCCACTTT. Translated: CAGSLQAHSPLHF.

The J gene is TRBJ2-2, the V gene TRBV19; TRBD1 matches 8 bases. The CDR3 runs 15 residues. Germline V gives CDR1 LNHDA, CDR2 SQIVND (reference sequence). J lost 6 bases, V lost 6 bases, and 9 bases had no gene match. The CDR3 DNA sequence: TGTGCCAGTAGACCAGGACAGGGCGATGCCGGGGAGCTGTTTTTT. This gives the protein CASRPGQGDAGELFF.

V usage is TRBV12-3 or TRBV12-4 and J usage is TRBJ2-5; no reliable D call. The CDR3 has 13 amino acids. Between the trimmed V and J ends, which lost 6 bases and 3 bases, there was a span of 11 bases. The chain's CDR3 is CASSSPWEETQYF. The CDR3 DNA follows: TGTGCCAGCAGCTCCCCTTGGGAAGAGACCCAGTACTTC.

The gene calls are TRBV2 and TRBJ2-2; 7 positions agree with TRBD1. Germline CDR1 is SNHLY and CDR2 is FYNNEI. Trimming at V came to 5 bases and at J to 6 bases, leaving 3 bases not matched to a gene. This CDR3 region has 13 residues. The CDR3 region is CASSRTGSGELFF. The CDR3 region has the DNA TGTGCCAGCAGTCGGACAGGATCCGGGGAGCTGTTTTTT.

The rearrangement joins TRBV2 to TRBJ1-1; D unclear. V lost 8 bases and J lost 0, with 10 bases in between. CDR1 SNHLY and CDR2 FYNNEI come from the germline V gene. This CDR3 contains 13 residues. The CDR3 bases are TGTGCCAGCCTGTCGACGGTGAACACTGAAGCTTTCTTT. Translated: CASLSTVNTEAFF. Drawing the rest from reference TRBV2 and TRBJ1-1, the complete variable domain is EPEVTQTPSHQVTQMGQEVILRCVPISNHLYFYWYRQILGQKVEFLVSFYNNEISEKSEIFDDQFSVERPDGSNFTLKIRSTKLEDSAMYFCASLSTVNTEAFFGQGTRLTVV.

This clone was seen a single time. The rearrangement uses TRBV5-6 and TRBJ2-7; D gene unclear. The CDR3 totals 12 residues. V was trimmed by 4 bases and J by 2 bases, leaving 7 bases between them. CDR1 is SGHDT and CDR2 is YYEEEE in the germline V gene. In DNA, the CDR3 is TGTGCCAGCAGCAAAGGAACCTACGAGCAGTACTTC. It specifies CASSKGTYEQYF. The full variable domain, rest sourced from reference TRBV5-6 and TRBJ2-7, is DAGVTQSPTHLIKTRGQQVTLRCSPKSGHDTVSWYQQALGQGPQFIFQYYEEEERQRGNFPDRFSGHQFPNYSSELNVNALLLGDSALYLCASSKGTYEQYFGPGTRLTVT.

This clone was seen a few times. J is TRBJ1-2 and V is TRBV2; 9 nucleotides line up with TRBD1. The CDR3 is 13 residues long. The germline gives CDR1 SNHLY, CDR2 FYNNEI. The V and J ends lost 6 bases and 7 bases, in that order; junction bases with no gene match: 6. The CDR3 nucleotides are TGTGCCAGCAGAACAGGGGGCACGGCTGGCTACACCTTC. It specifies CASRTGGTAGYTF.